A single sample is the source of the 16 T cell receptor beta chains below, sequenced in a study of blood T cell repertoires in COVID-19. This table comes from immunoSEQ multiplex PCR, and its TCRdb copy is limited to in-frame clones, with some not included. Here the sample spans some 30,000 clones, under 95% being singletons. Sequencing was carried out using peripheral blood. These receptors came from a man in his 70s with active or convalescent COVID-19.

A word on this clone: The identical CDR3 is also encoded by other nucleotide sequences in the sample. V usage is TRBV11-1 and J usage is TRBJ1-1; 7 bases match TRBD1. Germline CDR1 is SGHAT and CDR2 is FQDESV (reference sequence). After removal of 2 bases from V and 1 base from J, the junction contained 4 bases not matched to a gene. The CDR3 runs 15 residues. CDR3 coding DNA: TGTGCCAGCAGCTTATCAGGGGGTCGGAACACTGAAGCTTTCTTT. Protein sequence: CASSLSGGRNTEAFF. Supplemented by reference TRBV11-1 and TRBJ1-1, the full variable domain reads EAEVAQSPRYKITEKSQAVAFWCDPISGHATLYWYRQILGQGPELLVQFQDESVVDDSQLPKDRFSAERLKGVDSTLKIQPAELGDSAMYLCASSLSGGRNTEAFFGQGTRLTVV.

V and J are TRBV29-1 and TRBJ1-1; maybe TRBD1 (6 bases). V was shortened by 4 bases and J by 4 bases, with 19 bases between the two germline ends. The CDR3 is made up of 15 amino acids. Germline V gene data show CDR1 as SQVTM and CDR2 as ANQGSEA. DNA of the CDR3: TGCAGCGTTGCGCGGGGGGCGGCTTCGGGCACTGAAGCTTTCTTT. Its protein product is CSVARGAASGTEAFF.

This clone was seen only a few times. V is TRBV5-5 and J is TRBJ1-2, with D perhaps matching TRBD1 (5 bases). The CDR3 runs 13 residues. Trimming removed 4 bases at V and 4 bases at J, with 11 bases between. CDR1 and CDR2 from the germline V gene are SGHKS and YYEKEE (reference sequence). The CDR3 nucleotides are TGTGCCAGCAGCCTCACAGGATCCTATGGCTACACCTTC. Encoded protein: CASSLTGSYGYTF. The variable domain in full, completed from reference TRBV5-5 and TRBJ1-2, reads DAGVTQSPTHLIKTRGQQVTLRCSPISGHKSVSWYQQVLGQGPQFIFQYYEKEERGRGNFPDRFSARQFPNYSSELNVNALLLGDSALYLCASSLTGSYGYTFGSGTRLTVV.

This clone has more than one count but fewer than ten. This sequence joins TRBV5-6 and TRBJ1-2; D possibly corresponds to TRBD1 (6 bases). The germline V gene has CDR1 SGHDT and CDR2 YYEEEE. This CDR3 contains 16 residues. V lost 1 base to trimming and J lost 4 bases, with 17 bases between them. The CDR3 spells CASSLNRDTFIYGYTF. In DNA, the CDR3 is TGTGCCAGCAGCTTGAATCGGGACACTTTCATCTATGGCTACACCTTC.

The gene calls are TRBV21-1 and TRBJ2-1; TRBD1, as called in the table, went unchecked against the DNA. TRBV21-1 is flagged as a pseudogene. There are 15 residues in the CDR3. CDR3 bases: TGTGCCAGCAGCAAAAGGGTGGACAGGGAATTTGACCAGTTCTTC. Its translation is CASSKRVDREFDQFF.

Here the CDR3 DNA reads TGTGCCAGCAGCTTCCGGGAGTACGCTGAAGCTTTCTTT. Its protein product is CASSFREYAEAFF. The chain combines TRBV5-8 with TRBJ1-1; no clear D. The germline gives CDR1 SGHTS, CDR2 YDEGEE. This CDR3 contains 13 residues. With 2 bases removed from V and 6 bases from J, the gap between germline ends came to 11 bases.

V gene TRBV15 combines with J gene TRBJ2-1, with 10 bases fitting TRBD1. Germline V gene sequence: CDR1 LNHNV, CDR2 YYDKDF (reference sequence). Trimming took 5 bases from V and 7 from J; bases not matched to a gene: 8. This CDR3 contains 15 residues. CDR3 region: CATSGTGTGVNEQFF. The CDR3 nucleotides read TGTGCCACCAGCGGAACCGGGACAGGGGTTAATGAGCAGTTCTTC. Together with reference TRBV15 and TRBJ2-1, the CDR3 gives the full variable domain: DAMVIQNPRYQVTQFGKPVTLSCSQTLNHNVMYWYQQKSSQAPKLLFHYYDKDFNNEADTPDNFQSRRPNTSFCFLDIRSPGLGDTAMYLCATSGTGTGVNEQFFGPGTRLTVL.

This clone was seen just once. The CDR3 reads CASSLLGEGGSYNEQFF. DNA of the CDR3: TGTGCCAGCAGCTTATTGGGGGAGGGCGGCTCCTACAATGAGCAGTTCTTC. The V call is TRBV7-9, the J call TRBJ2-1; TRBD2 aligns across 7 bases. Germline V CDR1 and CDR2: SEHNR, FQNEAQ (reference sequence). The CDR3 loop spans 17 amino acids. V gave up 2 bases and J gave up 0 bases; unmatched junction bases: 7.

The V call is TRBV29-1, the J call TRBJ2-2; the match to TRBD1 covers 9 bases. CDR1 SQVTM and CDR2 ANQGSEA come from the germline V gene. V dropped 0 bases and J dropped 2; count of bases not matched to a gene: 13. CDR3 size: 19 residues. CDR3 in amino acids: CSVEDRGQGSPYNTGELFF. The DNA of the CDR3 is TGCAGCGTTGAAGATCGTGGACAGGGGTCCCCCTATAACACCGGGGAGCTGTTTTTT.

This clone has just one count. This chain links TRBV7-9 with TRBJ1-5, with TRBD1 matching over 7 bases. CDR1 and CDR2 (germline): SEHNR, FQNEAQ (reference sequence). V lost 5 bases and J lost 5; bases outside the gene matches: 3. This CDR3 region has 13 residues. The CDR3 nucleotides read TGTGCCAGCAGCGCCCAGGGGGATCAGCCCCAGCATTTT. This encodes CASSAQGDQPQHF.

CDR3 loop: CASSLAVGSGGSQNEQFF. Written as DNA, the CDR3 is TGTGCCAGCAGCTTAGCCGTAGGTAGCGGGGGGTCTCAGAATGAGCAGTTCTTC. This sequence joins TRBV7-2 and TRBJ2-1, with 10 bases aligning to TRBD2. This CDR3 spans 18 amino acids. Germline values: CDR1 SGHTA, CDR2 FQGNSA. J was trimmed by 7 bases and V by 0 bases; bases with no gene match: 12.

The chain's CDR3 is CASSGARDRGSYEQYF. For the CDR3, the DNA is TGTGCCAGCAGTGGAGCCCGGGACAGGGGGTCCTACGAGCAGTACTTC. The chain carries TRBV27 and TRBJ2-7; 11 bases are shared with TRBD1. V lost 5 bases, J lost 1 base, and 7 bases stayed unmatched. The germline V gene encodes CDR1 MNHEY and CDR2 SMNVEV (reference sequence). The CDR3 is 16 amino acids.

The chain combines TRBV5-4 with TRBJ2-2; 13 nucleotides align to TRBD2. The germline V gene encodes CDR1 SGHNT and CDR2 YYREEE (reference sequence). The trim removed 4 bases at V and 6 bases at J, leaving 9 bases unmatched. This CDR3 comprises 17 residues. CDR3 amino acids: CASSPGTSGIVPGELFF. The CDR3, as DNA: TGTGCCAGCAGCCCCGGGACTAGCGGGATTGTACCCGGGGAGCTGTTTTTT. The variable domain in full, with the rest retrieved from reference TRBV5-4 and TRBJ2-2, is ETGVTQSPTHLIKTRGQQVTLRCSSQSGHNTVSWYQQALGQGPQFIFQYYREEENGRGNFPPRFSGLQFPNYSSELNVNALELDDSALYLCASSPGTSGIVPGELFFGEGSRLTVL.

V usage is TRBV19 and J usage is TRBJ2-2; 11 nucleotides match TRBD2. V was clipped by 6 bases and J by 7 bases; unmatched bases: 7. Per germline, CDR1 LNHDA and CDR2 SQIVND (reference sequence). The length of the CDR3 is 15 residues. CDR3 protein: CASSLLAGVGGELFF. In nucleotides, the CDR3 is TGTGCCAGTAGCCTACTAGCGGGAGTTGGCGGGGAGCTGTTTTTT.

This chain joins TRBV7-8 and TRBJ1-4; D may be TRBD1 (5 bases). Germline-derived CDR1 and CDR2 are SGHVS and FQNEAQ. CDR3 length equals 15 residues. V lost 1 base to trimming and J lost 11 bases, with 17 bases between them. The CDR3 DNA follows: TGTGCCAGCAGCTTAGAGCAGGGCTCCAGGATTAAACTGTTTTTT. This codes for CASSLEQGSRIKLFF.

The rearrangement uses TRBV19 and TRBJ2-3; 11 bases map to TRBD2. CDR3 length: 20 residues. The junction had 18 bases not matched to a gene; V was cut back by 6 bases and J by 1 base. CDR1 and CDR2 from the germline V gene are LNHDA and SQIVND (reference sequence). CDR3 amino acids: CASRVLGGTSGFPRTDTQYF. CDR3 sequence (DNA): TGTGCCAGTAGAGTATTAGGAGGGACTAGCGGTTTCCCCCGCACAGATACGCAGTATTTT.